A selection of T cell receptor beta chains follows, all from one sample in a study of shared clonotypes between healthy human individuals. Repertoires were generated with immunoSEQ multiplex PCR, while TCRdb's copy carries only in-frame clones and drops some. This table has around 500,000 clones, 65% to 85% appearing once. Source material: PBMCs. The receptors derive from a woman between 40 and 50 years old in good health. Some clones in this sample may be carry-over from other donors' samples. The CDR3 runs from the conserved cysteine through the conserved F or W. A D gene is named only where the DNA matches it firmly. The size field is filled for only some rows; it gives once, few, many or a size class.

clone_size: .; j_call: TRBJ1-3; v_call: TRBV5-1; d_call: TRBD1; cdr3_aa: CASSATGETGNTIYF; cdr3_nt: TGCGCCAGCAGCGCTACAGGGGAGACTGGAAACACCATATATTTT
clone_size: .; j_call: TRBJ2-7; v_call: TRBV18; d_call: TRBD2; cdr3_aa: CASSPQTSVSSYEQYF; cdr3_nt: TGTGCCAGCTCACCGCAGACTAGCGTTAGCTCCTACGAGCAGTACTTC
clone_size: .; j_call: TRBJ2-7; v_call: TRBV7-9; d_call: .; cdr3_aa: CASSLASGYNEQYF; cdr3_nt: TGTGCCAGCAGCTTAGCTTCCGGGTATAACGAGCAGTACTTC
clone_size: once; j_call: TRBJ1-4; v_call: TRBV15; d_call: .; cdr3_aa: CATTSGEKLFF; cdr3_nt: TGTGCCACCACGTCAGGTGAAAAACTGTTTTTT
clone_size: .; j_call: TRBJ2-5; v_call: TRBV7-8; d_call: TRBD2; cdr3_aa: CASSQIAGGRSVETQYF; cdr3_nt: TGTGCCAGCAGTCAAATAGCGGGAGGGCGTTCTGTTGAGACCCAGTACTTC
clone_size: .; j_call: TRBJ2-2; v_call: TRBV19; d_call: .; cdr3_aa: CASSWQVNTGELFF; cdr3_nt: TGTGCCAGTAGTTGGCAGGTTAACACCGGGGAGCTGTTTTTT
clone_size: .; j_call: TRBJ2-7; v_call: TRBV30; d_call: .; cdr3_aa: CAWSARSYEQYF; cdr3_nt: TGTGCCTGGAGTGCCCGTAGCTACGAGCAGTACTTC
clone_size: few; j_call: TRBJ2-3; v_call: TRBV6-1; d_call: TRBD2; cdr3_aa: CASSPAGVGTDTQYF; cdr3_nt: TGTGCCAGCAGCCCAGCGGGAGTAGGCACAGATACGCAGTATTTT
clone_size: .; j_call: TRBJ2-2; v_call: TRBV7-2; d_call: TRBD2; cdr3_aa: CATPTSGTLNTGELFF; cdr3_nt: TGTGCCACCCCCACTAGCGGTACCCTGAACACCGGGGAGCTGTTTTTT
clone_size: .; j_call: TRBJ2-7; v_call: TRBV5-6; d_call: .; cdr3_aa: CASSLGGWGSSYEQYF; cdr3_nt: TGTGCCAGCAGCTTGGGAGGGTGGGGTAGCTCCTACGAGCAGTACTTC
clone_size: .; j_call: TRBJ2-1; v_call: TRBV5-1; d_call: TRBD2; cdr3_aa: CASSLGPTGLAGAGDNYNEQFF; cdr3_nt: TGCGCCAGCAGCTTGGGGCCTACGGGACTAGCGGGAGCCGGGGATAACTACAATGAGCAGTTCTTC
clone_size: .; j_call: TRBJ1-2; v_call: TRBV6-5; d_call: TRBD1; cdr3_aa: CASSYDRAGGYTF; cdr3_nt: TGTGCCAGCAGTTACGACAGGGCAGGTGGCTACACCTTC
clone_size: few; j_call: TRBJ1-1; v_call: TRBV4-2; d_call: .; cdr3_aa: CASASGHDTEAFF; cdr3_nt: TGTGCCAGCGCCTCAGGACACGACACTGAAGCTTTCTTT
clone_size: .; j_call: TRBJ2-5; v_call: TRBV5-1; d_call: .; cdr3_aa: CASSRSRQETQYF; cdr3_nt: TGCGCCAGCAGCCGGAGTAGACAAGAGACCCAGTACTTC
clone_size: once; j_call: TRBJ2-1; v_call: TRBV7-9; d_call: .; cdr3_aa: CASSRDTYNEQFF; cdr3_nt: TGTGCCAGCAGCCGCGACACCTACAATGAGCAGTTCTTC
clone_size: .; j_call: TRBJ2-7; v_call: TRBV27; d_call: .; cdr3_aa: CASSRFGNEQYF; cdr3_nt: TGTGCCAGCAGCCGTTTCGGTAACGAGCAGTACTTC
clone_size: .; j_call: TRBJ1-3; v_call: TRBV19; d_call: .; cdr3_aa: CATTTRPNSGNTIYF; cdr3_nt: TGTGCCACGACGACAAGGCCCAACTCTGGAAACACCATATATTTT
clone_size: .; j_call: TRBJ2-5; v_call: TRBV11-3; d_call: TRBD2; cdr3_aa: CASSPSPGLAGGWETQYF; cdr3_nt: TGTGCCAGCAGCCCTAGCCCGGGACTAGCGGGAGGGTGGGAGACCCAGTACTTC
clone_size: few; j_call: TRBJ2-3; v_call: TRBV7-2; d_call: TRBD2; cdr3_aa: CASSLVSTSGRTDTQYF; cdr3_nt: TGTGCCAGCAGCTTAGTGAGTACTAGCGGGAGAACAGATACGCAGTATTTT
clone_size: .; j_call: TRBJ2-1; v_call: TRBV7-9; d_call: TRBD2; cdr3_aa: CASSLGPSGYNEQFF; cdr3_nt: TGTGCCAGCAGCTTAGGGCCTAGCGGGTACAATGAGCAGTTCTTC
clone_size: .; j_call: TRBJ2-7; v_call: TRBV6-1; d_call: .; cdr3_aa: CASSQLGEYF; cdr3_nt: TGTGCCAGCAGTCAACTGGGGGAGTACTTC
clone_size: .; j_call: TRBJ1-1; v_call: TRBV5-1; d_call: .; cdr3_aa: CASSFGAGTMNTEAFF; cdr3_nt: TGCGCCAGCAGCTTTGGGGCAGGGACGATGAACACTGAAGCTTTCTTT
clone_size: .; j_call: TRBJ2-1; v_call: TRBV2; d_call: TRBD1; cdr3_aa: CASSDQGQGYEQFF; cdr3_nt: TGTGCCAGCAGTGATCAGGGACAGGGGTATGAGCAGTTCTTC
clone_size: once; j_call: TRBJ2-3; v_call: TRBV6-1; d_call: .; cdr3_aa: CASSEREPDTQYF; cdr3_nt: TGTGCCAGCAGTGAACGGGAGCCAGATACGCAGTATTTT
clone_size: .; j_call: TRBJ2-1; v_call: TRBV28; d_call: TRBD1; cdr3_aa: CASNQGTGAYNEQFF; cdr3_nt: TGTGCCAGCAATCAGGGGACAGGGGCCTACAATGAGCAGTTCTTC
clone_size: .; j_call: TRBJ2-7; v_call: TRBV7-2; d_call: TRBD2; cdr3_aa: CASSFGTSGRIEQYF; cdr3_nt: TGTGCCAGCAGCTTTGGGACTAGCGGGAGGATCGAGCAGTACTTC
clone_size: few; j_call: TRBJ2-2; v_call: TRBV5-1; d_call: .; cdr3_aa: CASSFGRTGELFF; cdr3_nt: TGCGCCAGCAGCTTCGGGCGGACGGGGGAGCTGTTTTTT
clone_size: .; j_call: TRBJ1-2; v_call: TRBV19; d_call: .; cdr3_aa: CASSTPGFSGYTF; cdr3_nt: TGTGCCAGTAGTACCCCCGGTTTTTCTGGCTACACCTTC
clone_size: .; j_call: TRBJ1-2; v_call: TRBV7-2; d_call: .; cdr3_aa: CASSLATGPYGYTF; cdr3_nt: TGTGCCAGCAGCTTAGCGACGGGCCCCTATGGCTACACCTTC
clone_size: .; j_call: TRBJ2-5; v_call: TRBV19; d_call: .; cdr3_aa: CASSVGPTGGETQYF; cdr3_nt: TGTGCCAGTAGTGTCGGCCCCACGGGCGGGGAGACCCAGTACTTC
clone_size: few; j_call: TRBJ2-5; v_call: TRBV19; d_call: TRBD2; cdr3_aa: CASSGLAGGEETQYF; cdr3_nt: TGTGCCAGTAGTGGCCTAGCGGGAGGAGAAGAGACCCAGTACTTC
clone_size: .; j_call: TRBJ2-7; v_call: TRBV9; d_call: .; cdr3_aa: CASSPNAARVSEQYF; cdr3_nt: TGTGCCAGCAGCCCCAACGCGGCTCGGGTTAGCGAGCAGTACTTC
clone_size: .; j_call: TRBJ1-1; v_call: TRBV5-5; d_call: TRBD1; cdr3_aa: CASSFRGLGTEAFF; cdr3_nt: TGTGCCAGCAGCTTCAGGGGGCTGGGCACTGAAGCTTTCTTT
clone_size: .; j_call: TRBJ2-7; v_call: TRBV18; d_call: .; cdr3_aa: CASSPEGRGYEQYF; cdr3_nt: TGTGCCAGCTCACCCGAGGGCCGAGGGTACGAGCAGTACTTC
clone_size: few; j_call: TRBJ1-2; v_call: TRBV25-1; d_call: .; cdr3_aa: CASSDYTGSDGYTF; cdr3_nt: TGTGCCAGCAGTGACTACACAGGTTCGGATGGCTACACCTTC
clone_size: .; j_call: TRBJ2-3; v_call: TRBV7-2; d_call: .; cdr3_aa: CASSLLGLGTDTQYF; cdr3_nt: TGTGCCAGCAGCTTATTGGGGCTGGGCACAGATACGCAGTATTTT
clone_size: .; j_call: TRBJ1-5; v_call: TRBV4-1; d_call: TRBD1; cdr3_aa: CASSHRQGVINQPQHF; cdr3_nt: TGCGCCAGCAGCCACCGACAGGGGGTAATCAATCAGCCCCAGCATTTT
clone_size: .; j_call: TRBJ1-1; v_call: TRBV5-4; d_call: .; cdr3_aa: CASSLVGREAFF; cdr3_nt: TGTGCCAGCAGCTTGGTCGGCAGAGAAGCTTTCTTT
clone_size: .; j_call: TRBJ1-1; v_call: TRBV11-3; d_call: TRBD1; cdr3_aa: CASSLARTGRAFF; cdr3_nt: TGTGCCAGCAGCTTAGCCAGGACAGGGCGCGCTTTCTTT
clone_size: few; j_call: TRBJ2-1; v_call: TRBV5-1; d_call: .; cdr3_aa: CASSFGRAPTLRDEQFF; cdr3_nt: TGCGCCAGCAGCTTTGGCAGGGCTCCTACTTTAAGGGATGAACAGTTCTTC
clone_size: many; j_call: TRBJ2-7; v_call: TRBV4-1; d_call: TRBD2; cdr3_aa: CASSQTLAGGPYEQYF; cdr3_nt: TGCGCCAGCAGCCAAACTCTAGCGGGAGGGCCCTACGAGCAGTACTTC